These T cell receptor beta chains were read from a single sample in a study of cytomegalovirus exposure and HLA in healthy donors. The repertoire was sequenced with immunoSEQ multiplex PCR; TCRdb's copy has only in-frame clones and lacks some. Of some 160,000 clones in the sample, around 80% were seen once. Source material: PBMCs. Receptor source: a young man in good health and CMV-seronegative. CDR3s include the opening cysteine and the closing phenylalanine or tryptophan.

v_call cdr3_aa
TRBV27 CASGQGGSYEQYF
TRBV2 CASSERRMLAKNIQYF
TRBV7-2 CASSLQGTSGNTIYF
TRBV5-1 CASSLGGTGAYEQYF
TRBV7-9 CASSPPTNEKLFF
TRBV6-1 CASSEYGLGKQFF
TRBV2 CASRAGGGEKLFF
TRBV7-3 CASSLKGGTASGRNEQFF
TRBV28 CASSEFTSGNTIYF
TRBV2 CASGRVPNEKLFF
TRBV4-1 CASSQTGGEDYGYTF
TRBV9 CASSVGQGTDTEAFF
TRBV7-6 CASSSPGGTSANEQFF
TRBV6-6 CASSDRYHTEAFF
TRBV4-1 CASSQPQGANSPLHF
TRBV29-1 CSAGVATSTDTQYF
TRBV7-8 CASSRGQTGNTIYF
TRBV28 CASSLVSGNTIYF
TRBV15 CATVTGAPGYGYTF
TRBV5-1 CASSIQGVSYEQYF
TRBV11-2 CASSFRRVSGANVLTF
TRBV5-1 CASSLAQAGDPYEQYF
TRBV7-3 CASSFGSYTDTQYF
TRBV27 CASSRRLAGPTFF
TRBV5-4 CASSTDRVGTEAFF
TRBV28 CASSLTGQSNTGELFF
TRBV15 CATSRDSGYSYEQYF
TRBV5-1 CASTAGREGTQYF
TRBV7-6 CATSTAGELFF
TRBV19 CATETGLEDGYTF
TRBV4-1 CASSQETSGDTQYF
TRBV9 CASSLGSFSGNTIYF
TRBV9 CASSSRTGAGYTF
TRBV10-2 CASGDRFYGYTF
TRBV6-1 CASSEAGWKAFF
TRBV7-8 CASSKYEGTNYNEQFF
TRBV28 CASRTSGSDTQYF
TRBV4-1 CASSREGGAGLVLFF
TRBV6-1 CASRGGLASYEQYF
TRBV10-3 CASHPGLVNNEQFF
TRBV19 CASSPNRERTGELFF
TRBV27 CASSLLTGGNEQFF
TRBV6-1 CASSEFVREPSYEQYF
TRBV10-1 CASRRGGGQGEKSYGYTF
TRBV2 CASLMGQGIVETQYF
TRBV19 CASSIEGKGGILAGEFF
TRBV20-1 CSANRDYEQYF
TRBV9 CASSAHLGGWDEQFF
TRBV30 CAWSVTDTGELFF
TRBV2 CASSAEGGGGYEQYF
TRBV5-1 CASSLTGGGSQPQHF
TRBV11-2 CASSSPRAGNTIYF
TRBV4-3 CASSQVGGEGEAFF
TRBV28 CASSGTGGNQPQHF
TRBV7-8 CASSLLGTGSYEQYF
TRBV4-1 CASSQAPQSLLAGGQYF
TRBV5-4 CASSIGGAGSTDTQYF
TRBV28 CASSLGGRHEQFF
TRBV7-2 CASSPYRGAEETQYF